A single sample gave rise to the 28 T cell receptor beta chains below, sequenced in a study of cytomegalovirus exposure and HLA in healthy donors. Primers: 60 Vbeta forward and 13 Jbeta reverse. Data came from immunoSEQ multiplex PCR; TCRdb stores just in-frame clones and leaves some out. The table shows over 150,000 clones, with 70% to 85% occurring only once. Sample: PBMCs. These receptors were collected from a woman in her twenties or thirties in good health and CMV-seropositive.

The V and J genes are TRBV10-2 and TRBJ1-5; 9 nucleotides line up with TRBD1. V trimming: 1 base; J trimming: 3 bases; junction bases outside the gene matches: 4. The CDR3 extends over 16 amino acids. The germline V gene encodes CDR1 WSHSY and CDR2 SAAADI. The CDR3 spells CASSELGTGPNQPQHF. CDR3 bases: TGCGCCAGCAGTGAGTTAGGGACAGGGCCCAATCAGCCCCAGCATTTT.

This chain uses TRBV28 with TRBJ2-7, with D maybe TRBD1 (5 bases). This CDR3 is built from 17 residues. V shed 6 bases and J shed 2 bases, with 23 bases lying between them. Germline values: CDR1 MDHEN, CDR2 SYDVKM. The CDR3: CASSSLSQGGSTYEQYF. In DNA, the CDR3 is TGTGCCAGCAGCAGTTTATCGCAGGGCGGTAGCACCTACGAGCAGTACTTC. Variable domain in full (rest from reference TRBV28 and TRBJ2-7): DVKVTQSSRYLVKRTGEKVFLECVQDMDHENMFWYRQDPGLGLRLIYFSYDVKMKEKGDIPEGYSVSREKKERFSLILESASTNQTSMYLCASSSLSQGGSTYEQYFGPGTRLTVT.

The V gene is TRBV11-2, the J gene TRBJ2-7; maybe TRBD2 (6 bases). Germline CDR1 SGHAT, CDR2 FQNNGV. The CDR3 extends over 12 amino acids. CDR3 nucleotide sequence: TGTGCCAGCAGCTTAGCGGGGGACCACACGGGGGTC. Translating gives CASSLAGDHTGV.

The V gene is TRBV6-1, the J gene TRBJ2-7; no clear D. This CDR3 has 15 residues. The germline CDR1 and CDR2 sequences are MNHNS and SASEGT. V was pared by 9 bases and J by 4 bases, with 22 bases between. The CDR3 sequence is CASFFKQKAAYEQYF. DNA of the CDR3: TGTGCCAGTTTTTTCAAGCAGAAGGCGGCATACGAGCAGTACTTC.

This chain links TRBV5-1 with TRBJ1-2; the D gene is possibly TRBD1 (6 bases). CDR3 length: 16 residues. Looked up from germline, CDR1 is SGHRS and CDR2 is YFSETQ. Deletions cut 4 bases from V and 2 bases from J, with 18 bases between. CDR3 coding DNA: TGCGCCAGCAGCGAAACCGTAGGGACACAGAACTATGGCTACACCTTC. Encoded protein: CASSETVGTQNYGYTF.

V is TRBV5-6 and J is TRBJ1-2; perhaps TRBD1 as D (6 bases). Per the germline V gene, CDR1 is SGHDT and CDR2 is YYEEEE. Trimming removed 1 base from V and 6 bases from J, with 22 bases in between. The CDR3 loop spans 17 amino acids. In DNA, the CDR3 is TGTGCCAGCAGCTTGTTCGAAAACAGGGCTAATCTCGATGGCTACACCTTC. This sequence encodes CASSLFENRANLDGYTF.

The V gene is TRBV2, the J gene TRBJ2-7; weak D call: TRBD2 (6 bases). The CDR3 length is 16 residues. CDR1 and CDR2 from the germline V gene are SNHLY and FYNNEI. V dropped 9 bases and J dropped 2 bases, with 23 bases sitting between them. The CDR3: CARTWGSGIKTYEQYF. The CDR3 DNA sequence: TGTGCCAGAACCTGGGGTAGCGGAATCAAGACCTACGAGCAGTACTTC.

J is TRBJ2-7 and V is TRBV9; 10 bases are a match to TRBD2. V trimming: 1 base; J trimming: 5 bases; junction bases outside the gene matches: 12. Germline loops: CDR1 SGDLS, CDR2 YYNGEE. The CDR3 loop spans 17 amino acids. The CDR3 reads CASSVSSGRAFNDEQYF. The CDR3 bases are TGTGCCAGCAGCGTAAGCAGCGGGAGGGCCTTTAACGACGAGCAGTACTTC.

The rearrangement joins TRBV9 to TRBJ2-5, with TRBD2 matching over 13 bases. The V gene end was trimmed by 4 bases and the J gene end by 5 bases; junction bases not matched to a gene: 8. Germline V gene sequence: CDR1 SGDLS, CDR2 YYNGEE. The CDR3 spans 16 residues. CDR3 residues: CASSTGLAGVGETQYF. Written as DNA, the CDR3 is TGTGCCAGCAGCACCGGACTAGCGGGAGTGGGGGAGACCCAGTACTTC.

The rearrangement joins TRBV5-1 to TRBJ2-7; 7 positions match TRBD2. CDR3 size: 15 residues. J lost 3 bases, V lost 2 bases, and 8 bases had no gene match. Germline V CDR1 and CDR2: SGHRS, YFSETQ. The chain's CDR3 is CASSFRERENYEQYF. The CDR3 DNA sequence: TGCGCCAGCAGCTTCCGGGAGCGGGAAAACTACGAGCAGTACTTC. The whole variable domain, filled in from reference TRBV5-1 and TRBJ2-7, reads KAGVTQTPRYLIKTRGQQVTLSCSPISGHRSVSWYQQTPGQGLQFLFEYFSETQRNKGNFPGRFSGRQFSNSRSEMNVSTLELGDSALYLCASSFRERENYEQYFGPGTRLTVT.

The chain recombines TRBV5-6 with TRBJ1-2; tentative D call: TRBD1 (6 bases). Trimming removed 5 bases at V and 0 bases at J, with 14 bases between. The germline gives CDR1 SGHDT, CDR2 YYEEEE. There are 15 residues in the CDR3. The CDR3 sequence: CASRKEGGANYGYTF. The CDR3 DNA reads TGTGCCAGCAGGAAAGAAGGGGGAGCTAACTATGGCTACACCTTC.

The chain couples TRBV11-3 to TRBJ2-7; the match to TRBD2 covers 7 bases. This CDR3 spans 16 amino acids. CDR1 SGHNT and CDR2 YENEEA come from the germline V gene. The junction had 12 bases not matched to a gene; V was cut back by 5 bases and J by 2 bases. The CDR3 bases are TGTGCCAGCAGCCCCGGAGGGAGGGCCATGCCCTACGAGCAGTACTTC. Encoded protein: CASSPGGRAMPYEQYF.

This clone showed up just once. The chain joins TRBV4-1 to TRBJ2-7; D is uncertain. This CDR3 comprises 13 residues. V dropped 2 bases and J dropped 0 bases, with 5 bases sitting between them. Germline V lookup: CDR1 MGHRA, CDR2 YSYEKL. Here the CDR3 DNA reads TGCGCCAGCAGCCAACGCGCCTCCTACGAGCAGTACTTC. This translates into CASSQRASYEQYF.

This clone was recorded a few times. V gene TRBV10-1 combines with J gene TRBJ2-7; D gene ambiguous. CDR3 length: 14 amino acids. Germline-derived CDR1 and CDR2 are WNHNN and SYGVQD (reference sequence). V lost 0 bases to trimming and J lost 0 bases, with 6 bases between them. The CDR3 loop is CASSESPSSYEQYF. DNA of the CDR3: TGCGCCAGCAGTGAGTCTCCGAGCTCCTACGAGCAGTACTTC.

Only a few counts were recorded for this clone. The chain links TRBV7-3 to TRBJ2-1, with 8 positions matching TRBD2. The CDR3 has 15 amino acids. Germline CDR1 is SGHTA and CDR2 is FQGTGA. Germline trimming cut 2 bases from V and 9 bases from J; bases unmatched to any gene: 9. The CDR3 DNA sequence: TGTGCCAGCAGCTTATCCGGGAGGGCCGGAAGTGAGCAGTTCTTC. Translated, it gives CASSLSGRAGSEQFF.

This clone was seen only once. This rearrangement joins TRBV11-2 to TRBJ2-1; tentatively, D is TRBD1 (6 bases). The CDR3 totals 17 residues. The ends were cut back, 5 bases at V and 0 bases at J, with 17 bases in the middle. In germline, CDR1 is SGHAT, CDR2 FQNNGV. The DNA for the CDR3 is TGTGCCAGCAGCCCCAAACACAGGGATACCTCCTACAATGAGCAGTTCTTC. Translation: CASSPKHRDTSYNEQFF.

This rearrangement joins TRBV12-5 to TRBJ1-5; D call uncertain. Germline lookup yields CDR1 LGHNT and CDR2 FRNRAP. Trimming removed 3 bases from V and 9 bases from J, with 12 bases in between. The CDR3 consists of 13 residues. The CDR3 spells CASGLEEISPQHF. The CDR3 region has the DNA TGTGCTAGTGGTTTAGAGGAAATTTCGCCCCAGCATTTT.

The chain carries TRBV12-5 and TRBJ2-4; possibly TRBD2 for D (6 bases). This CDR3 spans 15 amino acids. Trimming cost V 2 bases and J 9 bases, with 17 bases left between them. The germline gives CDR1 LGHNT, CDR2 FRNRAP. The CDR3 reads CASGLTLSTGGIQYF. DNA of the CDR3: TGTGCTAGTGGTTTGACTCTATCTACCGGGGGCATTCAGTACTTC.

V usage is TRBV27 and J usage is TRBJ2-4; TRBD1 matches 11 bases. V lost 5 bases and J lost 8; bases outside the gene matches: 5. Germline assignment: CDR1 MNHEY and CDR2 SMNVEV (reference sequence). The CDR3 is 14 amino acids. The CDR3 sequence: CASSTGTGGHIQYF. As DNA, the CDR3 is TGTGCCAGCAGTACCGGGACAGGGGGGCACATTCAGTACTTC.

The V gene is TRBV19, the J gene TRBJ1-4; TRBD1 aligns across 8 bases. The ends lost 9 bases at V and 2 bases at J; junction bases unmatched: 8. This CDR3 comprises 15 residues. Germline CDR1 reads LNHDA; CDR2 reads SQIVND (reference sequence). The CDR3 here is CASRGQGATNEKLFF. CDR3 nucleotides: TGTGCCAGCAGGGGGCAGGGGGCGACTAATGAAAAACTGTTTTTT. Full variable domain (rest looked up from reference TRBV19 and TRBJ1-4): DGGITQSPKYLFRKEGQNVTLSCEQNLNHDAMYWYRQDPGQGLRLIYYSQIVNDFQKGDIAEGYSVSREKKESFPLTVTSAQKNPTAFYLCASRGQGATNEKLFFGSGTQLSVL.

The chain couples TRBV9 to TRBJ1-2; perhaps TRBD1 as D (6 bases). The length of the CDR3 is 13 residues. The germline V gene encodes CDR1 SGDLS and CDR2 YYNGEE. The V end lost 0 bases, the J end lost 8 bases, and 11 bases lay between the germline ends. The CDR3 sequence: CASSVGGQGGYTF. CDR3 sequence (DNA): TGTGCCAGCAGCGTAGGAGGGCAGGGGGGCTACACCTTC.

V and J are TRBV5-4 and TRBJ1-4; perhaps TRBD1 as D (6 bases). V dropped 4 bases and J dropped 7 bases, with 17 bases sitting between them. Germline assignment: CDR1 SGHNT and CDR2 YYREEE (reference sequence). This CDR3 contains 15 residues. The CDR3 coding sequence is TGTGCCAGCAGCACCCCAGGGAGAGGGGGTGAAAAACTGTTTTTT. Its translation: CASSTPGRGGEKLFF.

The rearrangement uses TRBV30 and TRBJ1-1; 9 nucleotides align to TRBD1. CDR3 length: 16 amino acids. Germline V lookup: CDR1 GTSNPN, CDR2 SVGIG (reference sequence). Trimming cost V 3 bases and J 3 bases; bases outside gene matches: 11. CDR3 residues: CAWSPGTGHSYTEAFF. DNA of the CDR3: TGTGCCTGGAGCCCCGGGACAGGGCACAGTTACACTGAAGCTTTCTTT.

V and J are TRBV5-6 and TRBJ2-5, with 7 bases matching TRBD2. CDR1 SGHDT and CDR2 YYEEEE come from the germline V gene. J lost 5 bases, V lost 6 bases, and 10 bases had no gene match. The CDR3 has 14 residues. CDR3: CASILREGRETQYF. The CDR3 nucleotides are TGTGCCAGCATCTTAAGGGAGGGGCGGGAGACCCAGTACTTC.

The chain joins TRBV5-1 to TRBJ1-2, with D perhaps matching TRBD1 (5 bases). Germline V lookup: CDR1 SGHRS, CDR2 YFSETQ. V dropped 0 bases and J dropped 6 bases, with 18 bases sitting between them. This CDR3 region has 16 residues. Here the CDR3 reads CASSLVNTRVFDGYTF. CDR3 nucleotide sequence: TGCGCCAGCAGCTTGGTCAACACCAGGGTTTTTGATGGCTACACCTTC.

The count of this clone is one. The CDR3 loop is CASSPGRGAGYTF. DNA of the CDR3: TGTGCCAGCAGCCCTGGCCGGGGGGCTGGCTACACCTTC. The rearrangement joins TRBV6-1 to TRBJ1-2; tentative D call: TRBD1 (6 bases). The CDR3 spans 13 residues. Germline V gene lookup returns CDR1 MNHNS and CDR2 SASEGT. Trimming removed 6 bases at V and 7 bases at J, with 15 bases between.

The CDR3 bases are TGCGCCAGCAGCTTGGCTGGGCAGGGGGTTGAAAAACTGTTTTTT. This sequence encodes CASSLAGQGVEKLFF. V gene TRBV5-1 combines with J gene TRBJ1-4, with 7 bases lining up with TRBD1. Unmatched junction bases numbered 6, after V lost 0 bases and J lost 7 bases. The CDR3 spans 15 residues. Germline CDR1 reads SGHRS; CDR2 reads YFSETQ.

The chain recombines TRBV7-9 with TRBJ1-1, with D hard to call. CDR1 is SEHNR and CDR2 is FQNEAQ in the germline V gene (reference sequence). The CDR3 extends over 17 amino acids. V was cut by 4 bases and J by 5 bases, with 23 bases left in between. Written as DNA, the CDR3 is TGTGCCAGCAGCTGGGCGGGTCTGGAGGGTTTAGTGACTGAAGCTTTCTTT. Translating it yields CASSWAGLEGLVTEAFF.